These T cell receptor beta chains were read from a single sample in a study of T cell responses to AZD1222 COVID-19 vaccine. Repertoires were generated with immunoSEQ multiplex PCR, while TCRdb's copy carries only in-frame clones and drops some. The sample yields under 150,000 clones, about 93% seen once. Sequencing used peripheral blood, obtained on day 0 of AZD1222 vaccination. Receptors originate from an adult in good health. Each CDR3 is given without its conserved first and last residue.

v_gene	CDR3aa
TRBV30	AWRIHSGNTIY
TRBV7-8	ASSLAADSNYGYT
TRBV7-2	ASSLVFAGLETQY
TRBV6-5	ASEKLDGTNTEAF
TRBV5-1	ASSLVGQGPAGEQY
TRBV6-2/TRBV6-3	ASSMWRDGYT
TRBV7-2	ASSLWSSSGNTIY
TRBV19	ASRGPGHRVDQPQH
TRBV18	ASSPQWGGGDYGYT
TRBV18	ASSPQGAQGYT
TRBV7-9	ASSDVAYKETQY
TRBV5-6	ASSPSDRVENEQF
TRBV5-1	ASSLVGGDSGELF
TRBV4-3	ASSQDLAGGETQY
TRBV14	ASSLAGTAYGYT
TRBV5-1	ASSLRPRETQY
TRBV10-2	ASSDPSIFIYNEQF
TRBV10-3	AISEGQASTEAF
TRBV29-1	SVAVIAGGTDTQY
TRBV4-1	ASSQVGSNEQF
TRBV9	ASSSRYGYT
TRBV29-1	SVVSGGAGYEQY
TRBV5-6	ASSPGAAYGYT
TRBV10-3	AIRGSTNEKLF
TRBV27	ASRGEAQY
TRBV12-3/TRBV12-4	ASSRRGEAF
TRBV7-6	ASSLGGVTTSGAQY
TRBV5-5	ASSVQPYSNQPQH
TRBV27	ASSLHPSILAATDTQY
TRBV28	ASSQLTGLGNTIY
TRBV27	ASSSNTGRSYEQY
TRBV19	ASSIGDTGELF
TRBV5-4	ASSLGPIGNTIY
TRBV6-5	ASSLGVQSNQPQH
TRBV4-2	ASSQDREATGTNYEQY
TRBV4-3	ASSRSPPTSGIAYEQF
TRBV4-3	ASSQDTQTYGYT
TRBV30	AWSAGGRYQPQH
TRBV2	ASSGQGSEGYT
TRBV4-3	ASSQAVGGMNTEAF
TRBV19	ASTPYRAGVLSGELF
TRBV7-2	ASSLLPIYQSGSTDTQY
TRBV7-2	ASSLVMGQPQH
TRBV12-5	ASGLDRVTEAF
TRBV6-6	ASRFTGLRPDTQY